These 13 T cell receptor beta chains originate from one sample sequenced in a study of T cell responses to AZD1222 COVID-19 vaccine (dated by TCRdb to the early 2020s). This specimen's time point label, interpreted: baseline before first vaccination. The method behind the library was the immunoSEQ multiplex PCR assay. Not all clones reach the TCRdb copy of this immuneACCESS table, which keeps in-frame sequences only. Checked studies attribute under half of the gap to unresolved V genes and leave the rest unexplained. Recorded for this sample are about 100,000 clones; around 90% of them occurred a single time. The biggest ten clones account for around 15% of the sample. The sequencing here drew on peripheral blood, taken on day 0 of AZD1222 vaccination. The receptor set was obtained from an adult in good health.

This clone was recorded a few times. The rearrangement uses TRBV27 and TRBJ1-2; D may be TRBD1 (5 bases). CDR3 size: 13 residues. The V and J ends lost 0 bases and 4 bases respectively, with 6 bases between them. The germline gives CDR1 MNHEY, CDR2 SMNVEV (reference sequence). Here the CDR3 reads CASSLSGTYGYTF. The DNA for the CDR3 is TGTGCCAGCAGTTTATCAGGGACCTATGGCTACACCTTC.

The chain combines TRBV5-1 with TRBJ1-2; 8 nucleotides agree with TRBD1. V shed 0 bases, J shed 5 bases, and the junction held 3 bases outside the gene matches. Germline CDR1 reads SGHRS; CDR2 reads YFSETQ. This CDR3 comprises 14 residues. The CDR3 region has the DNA TGCGCCAGCAGCTTGGCCGACAGGGGTTATGGCTACACCTTC. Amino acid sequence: CASSLADRGYGYTF.

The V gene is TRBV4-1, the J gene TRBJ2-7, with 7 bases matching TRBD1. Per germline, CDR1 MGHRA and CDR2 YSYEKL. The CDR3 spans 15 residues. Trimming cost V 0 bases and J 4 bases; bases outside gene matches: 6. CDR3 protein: CASSQEQVTGYEQYF. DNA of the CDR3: TGCGCCAGCAGCCAAGAGCAGGTGACAGGGTACGAGCAGTACTTC.

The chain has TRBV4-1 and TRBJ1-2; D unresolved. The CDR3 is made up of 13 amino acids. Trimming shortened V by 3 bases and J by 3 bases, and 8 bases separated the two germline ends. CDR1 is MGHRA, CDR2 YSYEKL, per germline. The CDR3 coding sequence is TGCGCCAGCAGCCACTCCGAGTACTATGGCTACACCTTC. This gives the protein CASSHSEYYGYTF.

The CDR3 region is CASSYRGTGGLGPQHF. CDR3 sequence (DNA): TGTGCCAGCAGTTACCGCGGGACAGGCGGATTAGGGCCCCAGCATTTT. The chain links TRBV6-6 to TRBJ1-5; 8 bases are a match to TRBD1. Per germline, CDR1 MNHNY and CDR2 SVGAGI (reference sequence). This CDR3 contains 16 residues. Trimming at V came to 2 bases and at J to 9 bases, leaving 12 bases not matched to a gene.

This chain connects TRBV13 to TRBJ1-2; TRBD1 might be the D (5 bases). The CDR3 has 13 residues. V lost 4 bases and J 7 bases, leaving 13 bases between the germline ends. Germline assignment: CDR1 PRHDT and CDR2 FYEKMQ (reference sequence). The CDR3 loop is CASSSMAQGGYTF. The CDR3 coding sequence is TGTGCCAGCAGCTCCATGGCCCAGGGTGGCTACACCTTC.

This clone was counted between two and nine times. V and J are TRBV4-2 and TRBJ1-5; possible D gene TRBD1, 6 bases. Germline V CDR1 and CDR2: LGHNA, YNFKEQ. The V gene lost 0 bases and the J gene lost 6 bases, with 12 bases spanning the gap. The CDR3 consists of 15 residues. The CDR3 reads CASSQDPGAGQPQHF. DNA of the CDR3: TGTGCCAGCAGCCAAGACCCGGGGGCGGGTCAGCCCCAGCATTTT.

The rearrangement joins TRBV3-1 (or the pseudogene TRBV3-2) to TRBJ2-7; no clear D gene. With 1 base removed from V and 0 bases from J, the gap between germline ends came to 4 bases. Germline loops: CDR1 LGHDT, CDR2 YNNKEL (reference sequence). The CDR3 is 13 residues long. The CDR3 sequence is CASSQAFSYEQYF. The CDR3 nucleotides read TGTGCCAGCAGCCAAGCGTTCTCCTACGAGCAGTACTTC.

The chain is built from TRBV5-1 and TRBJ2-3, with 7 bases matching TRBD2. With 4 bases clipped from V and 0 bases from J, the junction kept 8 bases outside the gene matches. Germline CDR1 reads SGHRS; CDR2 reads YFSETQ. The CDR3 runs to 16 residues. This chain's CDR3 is CASSRGTTTSTDTQYF. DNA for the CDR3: TGCGCCAGCAGCCGCGGGACTACCACTAGCACAGATACGCAGTATTTT.

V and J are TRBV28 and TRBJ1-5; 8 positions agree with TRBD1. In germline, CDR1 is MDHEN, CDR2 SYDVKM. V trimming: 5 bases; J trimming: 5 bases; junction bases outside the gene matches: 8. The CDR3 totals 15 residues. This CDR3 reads CASSPPDRADQPQHF. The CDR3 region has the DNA TGTGCCAGCAGTCCCCCGGACAGGGCAGATCAGCCCCAGCATTTT.

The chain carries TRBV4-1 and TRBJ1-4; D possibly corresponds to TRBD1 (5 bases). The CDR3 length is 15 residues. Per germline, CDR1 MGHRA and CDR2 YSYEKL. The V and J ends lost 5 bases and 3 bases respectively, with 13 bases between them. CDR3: CASSARDSSNEKLFF. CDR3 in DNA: TGCGCCAGCAGCGCCCGGGACTCCTCTAATGAAAAACTGTTTTTT.

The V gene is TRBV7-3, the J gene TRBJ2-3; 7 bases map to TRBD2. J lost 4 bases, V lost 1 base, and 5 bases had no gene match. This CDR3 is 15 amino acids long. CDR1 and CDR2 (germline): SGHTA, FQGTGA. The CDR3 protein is CASSLIAGESDTQYF. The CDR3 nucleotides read TGTGCCAGCAGCTTAATTGCGGGGGAATCAGATACGCAGTATTTT.

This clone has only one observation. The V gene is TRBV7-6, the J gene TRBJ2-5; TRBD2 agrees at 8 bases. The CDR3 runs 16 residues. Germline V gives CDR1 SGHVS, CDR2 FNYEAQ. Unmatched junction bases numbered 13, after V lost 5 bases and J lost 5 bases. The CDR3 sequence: CASSPPGGRAGETQYF. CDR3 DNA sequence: TGTGCCAGCAGCCCCCCGGGGGGGAGGGCCGGGGAGACCCAGTACTTC.